This T cell receptor (beta chain) originates from a study of blood T cell repertoires in COVID-19. Overall study: Some COVID-19 samples were acute and others convalescent; all came from the United States, Italy and Spain. Sources were T cells, B-cell-depleted T cells, or PBMCs; the material itself was cDNA or gDNA.

Original methodology: Reference gene primers were amplified, and this amplification served to estimate nucleated cell counts. The repertoire was sequenced with immunoSEQ multiplex PCR; TCRdb's copy has only in-frame clones and lacks some. V, J and clone size reflect that table, while D and trimming were determined from the DNA. The top ten clones hold approximately 5% of a sample with more than 250,000 clones, roughly 86% of them seen once. The CDR3 runs to 16 residues. Germline V lookup: CDR1 LGHNA, CDR2 YNFKEQ. V shed 2 bases, J shed 0 bases, and the junction held 3 bases outside the gene matches. The sequencing sample was made of PBMCs or T cells enriched from blood (not recorded which). The TCR originated in a woman aged 25 to 39 who had recovered from COVID-19. The chain links TRBV4-2 to TRBJ2-1; 8 bases match TRBD2. CDR3 coding DNA: TGTGCCAGCAGCCAATCCGGGGGGGTCTCCTACAATGAGCAGTTCTTC. This translates into CASSQSGGVSYNEQFF.